The T cell receptor beta chain under discussion was sequenced for a study of T cell repertoires in aging, cancer and after chemotherapy. The CDR3 is 13 residues long. V lost 2 bases, J lost 4 bases, and 8 bases lay in between. The germline CDR1 and CDR2 sequences are KGHSH and LQKENI. Multiplex touch-down PCR with TRB-A/B primers amplified rearranged V-D-J TRB sequences. TCRdb redid the calling of the multiplex PCR reads with MiXCR, one entry per CDR3 protein. The sample includes around 5,100 distinct CDR3 sequences, roughly 27% of them seen just once. The template was genomic DNA from peripheral blood, not RNA. By frequency in the sample, this clonotype is medium-sized.

The receptor was isolated from a human donor with a solid tumor. V usage is TRBV18 and J usage is TRBJ1-2; D gene unclear. Sequencing input: blood. The CDR3 region is CASSPTDGYGYTF. For the CDR3, the DNA is TGTGCCAGCTCACCAACGGACGGCTATGGCTACACCTTC.